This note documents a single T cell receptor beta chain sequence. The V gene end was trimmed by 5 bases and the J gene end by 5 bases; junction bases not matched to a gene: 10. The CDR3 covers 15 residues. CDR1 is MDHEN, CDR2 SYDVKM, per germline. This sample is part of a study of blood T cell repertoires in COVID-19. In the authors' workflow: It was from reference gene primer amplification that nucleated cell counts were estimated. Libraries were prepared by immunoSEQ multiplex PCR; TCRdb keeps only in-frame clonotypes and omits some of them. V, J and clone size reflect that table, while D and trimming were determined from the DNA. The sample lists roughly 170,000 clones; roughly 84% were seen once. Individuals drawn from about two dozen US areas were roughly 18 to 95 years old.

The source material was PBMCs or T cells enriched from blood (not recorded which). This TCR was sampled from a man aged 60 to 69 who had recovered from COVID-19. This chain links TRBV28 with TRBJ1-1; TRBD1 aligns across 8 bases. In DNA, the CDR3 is TGTGCCAGCAGTAATGTCGGACAGGGCTTGACTGAAGCTTTCTTT. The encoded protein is CASSNVGQGLTEAFF.